This is a list of T cell receptor beta chains from one sample in a study of lymphopenia after photon versus proton radiotherapy. Repertoires were generated with immunoSEQ multiplex PCR, while TCRdb's copy carries only in-frame clones and drops some. The table lists tens of thousands of clones, roughly 90% of them singletons. The material was peripheral blood, obtained from a patient treated with photon-based radiotherapy. These receptors were taken from a man in his 60s with cholangiocarcinoma. Each CDR3 is given with its conserved first and last residue. Fields, in order: V gene, D gene, J gene, clone size, CDR3 DNA, CDR3 protein. The D gene is left open where the match is weak. Some rows have no size entry. The others give once, few or many, or a class for an expanded clone.

TRBV11-2	TRBD2	TRBJ2-5	once	TGTGCCAGCAGCTTTGGTGCGGGGGGGCAGGAGACCCAGTACTTC	CASSFGAGGQETQYF
TRBV4-2	TRBD1	TRBJ2-1	.	TGTGCCAGCAGCCAAGATCTCTGGGACAGGGCACAGAATGAGCAGTTCTTC	CASSQDLWDRAQNEQFF
TRBV2	.	TRBJ1-1	.	TGTGCCAGCGGGGAACTGGCCTTTGAAGCTTTCTTT	CASGELAFEAFF
TRBV14	.	TRBJ2-3	.	TGTGCCAGCAGCCAAAGCACATATACGCAGTATTTT	CASSQSTYTQYF
TRBV4-3	TRBD2	TRBJ2-3	.	TGCGCCAGCAGCCAAGAGGCTAGCGGGGGGTCAGCAGATACGCAGTATTTT	CASSQEASGGSADTQYF
TRBV28	.	TRBJ1-4	once	TGTGCCAGCAGTTTAGCCAGGGGTGGGGAAAAACTGTTTTTT	CASSLARGGEKLFF
TRBV10-3	.	TRBJ2-6	.	TGTGCCATCACACCGGGCCCTGGGGCCAACGTCCTGACTTTC	CAITPGPGANVLTF
TRBV6-1	.	TRBJ2-1	.	TGTGCCAGCAAGTTCTTCCCAGGGGATGAGCAGTTCTTC	CASKFFPGDEQFF
TRBV6-1	TRBD2	TRBJ2-1	.	TGTGCCAGTGGGACTAGCGGATTATCCTACAATGAGCAGTTCTTC	CASGTSGLSYNEQFF
TRBV5-1	.	TRBJ1-4	.	TGCGCCAGCAGCCCCCAGGAAGGGAGGACTGAAAAACTGTTTTTT	CASSPQEGRTEKLFF
TRBV2	.	TRBJ1-6	.	TGTGCCAGCAGAAGACAGACAGAGAATTCACCCCTCCACTTT	CASRRQTENSPLHF
TRBV19	.	TRBJ1-5	.	TGTGCCAGTAGCTCTATACAGGGCTTTCAGCCCCAGCATTTT	CASSSIQGFQPQHF
TRBV6-6	.	TRBJ1-4	.	TGTGCCAGCAGTTACTCCGCCAGGGAGAGTCAACTGTTTTTT	CASSYSARESQLFF
TRBV7-2	.	TRBJ2-4	.	TGTGCCAGCAGCTTAGCGAGGGGCACAGACATTCAGTACTTC	CASSLARGTDIQYF
TRBV11-3	.	TRBJ2-5	once	TGTGCCAGCAGCTTCGAACAAGAAGAGACCCAGTACTTC	CASSFEQEETQYF
TRBV13	TRBD1	TRBJ2-3	.	TGTGCCAGCAGCTTCCTATCCGGGACAGGGGCGCGTGAGGCGCTCCCAGATACGCAGTATTTT	CASSFLSGTGAREALPDTQYF
TRBV9	TRBD2	TRBJ2-1	.	TGTGCCAGCAGCGTAGAACTAGCGTTAAGTGAGCAGTTCTTC	CASSVELALSEQFF
TRBV27	TRBD1	TRBJ1-1	.	TGTGCCAGCAGTCTCACGACAGGGAGCATGAACACTGAAGCTTTCTTT	CASSLTTGSMNTEAFF
TRBV6-1	TRBD1	TRBJ2-7	.	TGTGCCAGCAGTGAATCTGACAGGGTTCAATACGAGCAGTACTTC	CASSESDRVQYEQYF
TRBV5-4	.	TRBJ2-3	.	TGTGCCAGCAGCTTGGTGGATAGCACAGATACGCAGTATTTT	CASSLVDSTDTQYF
TRBV6-1	.	TRBJ2-3	.	TGTGCCAGCAGTGAAGCCCTACCGGCTTACACAGATACGCAGTATTTT	CASSEALPAYTDTQYF
TRBV2	TRBD1	TRBJ2-7	once	TGTGCCAGCAGATCGTCCGGGACAGGGCGATCCCACGAGCAGTACTTC	CASRSSGTGRSHEQYF
TRBV6-5	TRBD1	TRBJ2-7	.	TGTGCCAGCAGTTACTCGATGGGACAGGGTGAGGGCGAGCAGTACTTC	CASSYSMGQGEGEQYF
TRBV5-5	.	TRBJ1-6	once	TGTGCCAGCAGCTTGCCAGGCTATAATTCACCCCTCCACTTT	CASSLPGYNSPLHF
TRBV19	TRBD2	TRBJ2-1	.	TGTGCCAGTAGTCCCGGGATAGCGGGGGTTTATGGCAATGAGCAGTTCTTC	CASSPGIAGVYGNEQFF
TRBV11-3	.	TRBJ1-2	once	TGTGCCAGCAGTACCGGGACACCGAATGGCTACACCTTC	CASSTGTPNGYTF
TRBV5-1	.	TRBJ2-1	.	TGCGCCAGCAGCCCAGGGTCATCCTACAATGAGCAGTTCTTC	CASSPGSSYNEQFF
TRBV27	TRBD1	TRBJ2-1	.	TGTGCCAGCAGTTTTATCAGGGGGAATTTTTACAATGAGCAGTTCTTC	CASSFIRGNFYNEQFF
TRBV11-3	.	TRBJ1-1	.	TGTGCCAGCAGCATCACACAGGGAGACACTGAAGCTTTCTTT	CASSITQGDTEAFF
TRBV7-8	TRBD1	TRBJ2-7	.	TGTGCCAGCAGCCGAGGGACAGCCCAGGACGAGCAGTACTTC	CASSRGTAQDEQYF
TRBV5-6	.	TRBJ1-1	.	TGTGCCAGCAGCCCGCAGGGGACCGAAGCTTTCTTT	CASSPQGTEAFF
TRBV28	.	TRBJ2-3	.	TGTGCCAGCACTTTTAGCAGGGGAGATACGCAGTATTTT	CASTFSRGDTQYF
TRBV7-9	.	TRBJ2-5	.	TGTGCCAGCAGCTTAGCGACACTAAAAGAGACTCAGTACTTC	CASSLATLKETQYF
TRBV7-2	TRBD1	TRBJ1-1	.	TGTGCCAGCACACCGGGGACAGCCATGAACACTGAAGCTTTCTTT	CASTPGTAMNTEAFF
TRBV2	.	TRBJ2-7	.	TGTGCCAGCAGTCCTGGACTTCTCTCCTACGAGCAGTACTTC	CASSPGLLSYEQYF
TRBV5-6	.	TRBJ2-5	.	TGTGCCAGCAGCTTGTTGGTAGAGACCCAGTACTTC	CASSLLVETQYF
TRBV5-1	.	TRBJ2-7	.	TGCGCCAGCAGCGAGTGGACAGACCCGGTCGGGCAGTACTTC	CASSEWTDPVGQYF
TRBV4-2	.	TRBJ2-7	once	TGTGCCAGCAGCCAAACCAGACAAGAGGCCTACGAGCAGTACTTC	CASSQTRQEAYEQYF
TRBV28	.	TRBJ2-3	.	TGTGCCAGCATATCCGGGCCCACAGATACGCAGTATTTT	CASISGPTDTQYF
TRBV28	.	TRBJ1-2	.	TGTGCCAGCAGCCGGGTGGAGGGCTATGGCTACACCTTC	CASSRVEGYGYTF
TRBV4-1	TRBD1	TRBJ2-5	.	TGCGCCAGCAGCCAAGCAGGGGGTGAGACCCAGTACTTC	CASSQAGGETQYF
TRBV29-1	.	TRBJ2-3	.	TGCAGCGTTGAAAGTCTGGCGGAGCAGTATTTT	CSVESLAEQYF
TRBV7-9	.	TRBJ2-3	.	TGTGCCAGCAGCCACAACCGTCCGGGAGATACGCAGTATTTT	CASSHNRPGDTQYF
TRBV28	.	TRBJ1-4	.	TGTGCCAGCAGTTTCAGGGGCTTTAATGAAAAACTGTTTTTT	CASSFRGFNEKLFF
TRBV9	.	TRBJ1-1	.	TGTGCCAGCAGCGTAGGTTACTACGAGACTGAAGCTTTCTTT	CASSVGYYETEAFF
TRBV28	.	TRBJ2-2	few	TGTGCCAGCAGTTTAAGGAGGGGGACGAACACCGGGGAGCTGTTTTTT	CASSLRRGTNTGELFF
TRBV25-1	.	TRBJ2-5	.	TGTGCCAGCAGTGCCCCGGGACTCCACCAAGAGACCCAGTACTTC	CASSAPGLHQETQYF
TRBV11-2	TRBD1	TRBJ2-2	.	TGTGCCAGCAGCCTGGGGACAGGGGATACCGGGGAGCTGTTTTTT	CASSLGTGDTGELFF
TRBV2	TRBD2	TRBJ2-5	.	TGTGCCAGCAGTGAACTTCTAGCGGGAGAGACCCAGTACTTC	CASSELLAGETQYF
TRBV10-2	.	TRBJ1-1	.	TGCGCCAGCACCCCAGGGGTGAACACTGAAGCTTTCTTT	CASTPGVNTEAFF
TRBV6-1	.	TRBJ2-3	.	TGTGCCAGCAGGGAGTTGCGCGCGGGTACAGATACGCAGTATTTT	CASRELRAGTDTQYF
TRBV19	.	TRBJ2-7	.	TGTGCCAGTAGACCGGCCGGCCCAAGCGGCGAGCAGTACTTC	CASRPAGPSGEQYF